These T cell receptor beta chains were read from a single sample in a study of blood T cell repertoires in COVID-19. Clones were sequenced by immunoSEQ multiplex PCR, and TCRdb holds only the in-frame ones, with some missing. The table includes over 85,000 clones, 70% to 90% detected once. The sample comprised peripheral blood. These receptors all come from a man over 45 with active or convalescent COVID-19. The CDR3 runs from the conserved cysteine through the conserved F or W. The D gene is left open where the match is weak. Expanded clones get a size class; other rows say once, few or many, or leave the size out.

CASSHREGNEKLFF TGTGCCAGCAGCCACCGGGAGGGCAATGAAAAACTGTTTTTT . TRBV14 . TRBJ1-4
CASSLGGQEAFF TGTGCCAGCAGCTTAGGGGGGCAGGAAGCTTTCTTT . TRBV7-2 . TRBJ1-1
CASSYIIAGEGETQYF TGTGCCAGCAGTTATATAATAGCGGGGGAGGGGGAGACCCAGTACTTC . TRBV6-5 TRBD2 TRBJ2-5
CASSLERQGRETQYF TGCGCCAGCAGCTTGGAAAGGCAGGGGCGGGAGACCCAGTACTTC . TRBV5-1 . TRBJ2-5
CASRGTGSNYGYTF TGTGCCAGCAGAGGGACAGGGAGCAACTATGGCTACACCTTC . TRBV6-5 TRBD1 TRBJ1-2
CASSSFGGPWGFMFF TGTGCCAGCAGCTCCTTTGGGGGCCCCTGGGGATTTATGTTCTTC once TRBV11-2 . TRBJ2-1
CASSYGSSGGGETQYF TGTGCCAGCAGTTATGGATCTAGCGGGGGCGGGGAGACCCAGTACTTC . TRBV6-9 TRBD2 TRBJ2-5
CASSPSSNQPQHF TGTGCCAGCTCACCTAGTAGCAATCAGCCCCAGCATTTT . TRBV18 . TRBJ1-5
CAWSTGAGYTF TGTGCCTGGAGCACAGGGGCTGGCTACACCTTC . TRBV30 TRBD1 TRBJ1-2
CASSPPGATGELFF TGTGCCAGCTCACCACCAGGGGCCACCGGGGAGCTGTTTTTT . TRBV18 . TRBJ2-2
CSVSGGSHGYTF TGCAGCGTCTCAGGGGGCAGCCATGGCTACACCTTC few TRBV29-1 TRBD1 TRBJ1-2
CSVEASPNQPQHF TGCAGCGTTGAAGCGAGCCCCAATCAGCCCCAGCATTTT . TRBV29-1 . TRBJ1-5
CASSPLGLDRGRYNEQFF TGTGCCAGCTCACCTCTTGGCCTTGACAGGGGTCGGTACAATGAGCAGTTCTTC . TRBV18 TRBD1 TRBJ2-1
CASGLAGETQYF TGTGCCAGCGGACTAGCGGGGGAGACCCAGTACTTC . TRBV19 TRBD2 TRBJ2-5
CASSLMSGQMNTEAFF TGCGCCAGCAGCTTGATGTCAGGACAAATGAACACTGAAGCTTTCTTT few TRBV5-1 . TRBJ1-1
CASSLVGRGTEAFF TGTGCCAGCAGTTTAGTCGGTCGGGGGACTGAAGCTTTCTTT . TRBV27 . TRBJ1-1
CASSQWALETQYF TGCGCCAGCAGTCAGTGGGCTTTGGAGACCCAGTACTTC . TRBV10-2 . TRBJ2-5
CAWRQGVHRDTQYF TGTGCCTGGAGACAGGGTGTTCACAGAGATACGCAGTATTTT . TRBV30 . TRBJ2-3
CASSEGLLNEKLFF TGTGCCAGCAGTGAAGGCCTACTTAATGAAAAACTGTTTTTT . TRBV6-1 . TRBJ1-4
CASSIRTLIYQPQHF TGTGCCAGCAGTATCAGGACACTCATATATCAGCCCCAGCATTTT . TRBV28 . TRBJ1-5
CASSQMVGGTYEQYF TGTGCCAGCAGCCAAATGGTAGGGGGCACCTACGAGCAGTACTTC . TRBV3-1/TRBV3-2 TRBD1 TRBJ2-7
CASRQGETQYF TGTGCCAGCAGACAGGGGGAGACCCAGTACTTC . TRBV28 TRBD1 TRBJ2-5
CASNLDPSGETQYF TGTGCCAGCAACCTGGACCCTTCGGGGGAGACCCAGTACTTC . TRBV7-2 . TRBJ2-5
CASSPRVANQPQHF TGTGCCAGCAGCCCCAGGGTCGCCAATCAGCCCCAGCATTTT . TRBV28 . TRBJ1-5
CASTPKVMDRVRNQPQHF TGTGCCAGTACCCCAAAAGTAATGGACAGGGTTCGCAATCAGCCCCAGCATTTT . TRBV19 TRBD1 TRBJ1-5
CASNPEAETQYF TGTGCCAGCAACCCCGAGGCAGAGACCCAGTACTTC . TRBV2 . TRBJ2-5
CASMRASETQYF TGTGCCAGCATGAGGGCATCAGAGACCCAGTACTTC . TRBV2 . TRBJ2-5
CASSWTGLSPLHF TGTGCCAGCTCATGGACAGGTCTTTCACCCCTCCACTTT . TRBV3-1/TRBV3-2 TRBD1 TRBJ1-6
CASSLSLTEFYGYTF TGTGCCAGTAGTCTATCTCTGACGGAGTTTTATGGCTACACCTTC . TRBV19 . TRBJ1-2
CASSYWRTGRTGELFF TGTGCCAGCAGTTACTGGCGGACAGGGCGCACCGGGGAGCTGTTTTTT . TRBV6-2/TRBV6-3 TRBD1 TRBJ2-2
CAWTLLGVNTEAFF TGTGCCTGGACACTATTAGGGGTGAACACTGAAGCTTTCTTT . TRBV30 . TRBJ1-1
CASSSPGLAGLADTQYF TGTGCCAGCAGTTCTCCGGGACTAGCGGGGTTGGCAGATACGCAGTATTTT once TRBV6-2/TRBV6-3 TRBD2 TRBJ2-3
CASSWETRDSGANVLTF TGCGCCAGCAGCTGGGAAACGAGGGACTCTGGGGCCAACGTCCTGACTTTC . TRBV5-1 . TRBJ2-6
CASSQEESTNYGYTF TGTGCCAGCAGCCAAGAGGAGAGTACTAACTATGGCTACACCTTC . TRBV3-1/TRBV3-2 . TRBJ1-2
CASSFTGGEGYTF TGTGCCAGCAGTTTTACAGGGGGCGAAGGCTACACCTTC many TRBV12-3/TRBV12-4 TRBD1 TRBJ1-2
CASSLSGQGRDTQYF TGTGCCAGCAGCTTGTCTGGACAGGGCAGAGATACGCAGTATTTT . TRBV5-4 TRBD1 TRBJ2-3
CASSQYIPGQGRPQHF TGTGCCAGCAGTCAATATATACCGGGACAGGGAAGGCCCCAGCATTTT . TRBV28 TRBD1 TRBJ1-5
CAISSQGEAQYF TGTGCCATCAGTTCACAGGGGGAGGCCCAGTACTTC few TRBV10-3 TRBD1 TRBJ2-5
CASSDLLAGDEQFF TGTGCCAGCAGTGACCTACTAGCGGGGGATGAGCAGTTCTTC once TRBV25-1 TRBD2 TRBJ2-1
CASSLDRQETQYF TGTGCCAGCAGCTTAGACCGGCAAGAGACCCAGTACTTC once TRBV7-9 . TRBJ2-5
CASRDTSYEQYF TGTGCCAGCAGGGACACGTCCTACGAGCAGTACTTC . TRBV28 . TRBJ2-7
CASSYDRGQSYEQYF TGTGCCAGCAGTTACGACAGGGGGCAATCCTACGAGCAGTACTTC . TRBV6-5 TRBD1 TRBJ2-7
CASSSGEVGTGELFF TGCGCCAGCAGTTCGGGGGAGGTCGGAACCGGGGAGCTGTTTTTT . TRBV10-1 . TRBJ2-2
CASTSERVREAFF TGTGCCAGCACTTCAGAGCGGGTTCGGGAAGCTTTCTTT . TRBV3-1/TRBV3-2 . TRBJ1-1
CASSALGGSTGELFF TGTGCCAGCAGTGCACTCGGCGGCAGCACCGGGGAGCTGTTTTTT . TRBV6-4 . TRBJ2-2
CASSQSVSGFVQPQHF TGCGCCAGCAGTCAATCAGTCTCAGGGTTTGTCCAGCCCCAGCATTTT once TRBV23-1 . TRBJ1-5
CASSLALNTEAFF TGTGCCAGCAGCTTAGCCTTGAACACTGAAGCTTTCTTT . TRBV7-6 . TRBJ1-1
CSASHSGGQQYF TGCAGTGCTAGTCACTCAGGGGGACAGCAGTACTTC . TRBV20-1 TRBD1 TRBJ2-7
CAWSGQAVYEKLFF TGTGCCTGGAGTGGACAGGCCGTTTATGAAAAACTGTTTTTT few TRBV30 . TRBJ1-4
CASSVEVRGDSPLHF TGTGCCAGCAGCGTAGAGGTCAGGGGGGATTCACCCCTCCACTTT . TRBV9 TRBD1 TRBJ1-6
CSVEARQQETQYF TGCAGCGTTGAAGCACGCCAGCAAGAGACCCAGTACTTC few TRBV29-1 . TRBJ2-5
CASSYLQQAGELFF TGTGCCAGCAGTTACCTCCAACAGGCCGGGGAGCTGTTTTTT . TRBV6-2/TRBV6-3 . TRBJ2-2
CASSPQGAEAETQYF TGTGCCAGCTCACCCCAGGGGGCTGAGGCAGAGACCCAGTACTTC few TRBV18 TRBD1 TRBJ2-5
CASKTSGQETQYF TGTGCCAGCAAAACTAGCGGACAAGAGACCCAGTACTTC . TRBV12-3/TRBV12-4 TRBD2 TRBJ2-5
CASSQDTSPDSPLHF TGCGCCAGCAGTCAGGACACCTCCCCGGATTCACCCCTCCACTTT . TRBV10-1 . TRBJ1-6
CARSSPTGTQETQYF TGTGCCAGAAGCTCCCCCACCGGGACACAAGAGACCCAGTACTTC . TRBV5-3 . TRBJ2-5
CASSSQGTDTQYF TGTGCCAGCAGTTCCCAGGGAACAGATACGCAGTATTTT . TRBV28 . TRBJ2-3